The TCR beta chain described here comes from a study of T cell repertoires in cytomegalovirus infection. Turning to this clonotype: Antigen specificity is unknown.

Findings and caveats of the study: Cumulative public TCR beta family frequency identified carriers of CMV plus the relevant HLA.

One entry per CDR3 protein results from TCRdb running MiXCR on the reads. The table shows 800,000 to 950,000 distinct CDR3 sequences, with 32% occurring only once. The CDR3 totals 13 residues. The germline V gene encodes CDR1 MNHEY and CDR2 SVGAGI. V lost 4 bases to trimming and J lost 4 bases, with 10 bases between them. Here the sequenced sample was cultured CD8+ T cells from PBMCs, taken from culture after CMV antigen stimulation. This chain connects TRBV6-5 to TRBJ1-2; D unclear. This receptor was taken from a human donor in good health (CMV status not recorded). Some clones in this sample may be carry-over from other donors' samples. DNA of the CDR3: TGTGCCAGCAGTTCCAGCAGCTTCTATGGCTACACCTTC. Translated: CASSSSSFYGYTF.